This TCR beta chain was profiled in a study of T cells in Graves' hyperthyroidism and ophthalmopathy. Study-wide findings and caveats: Progression to ophthalmopathy was predicted a median of 6.5 months early.

This clonotype has a count of ten or more. Antigen unknown. RNA transcripts yielded amplified TCR beta CDR3 regions. Researchers ran a first-round RT-PCR on the TCR CDR3 using the HTBI primer set. TCRdb ran MiXCR on the multiplex PCR reads and lists one entry per CDR3 protein. The data contain around 380,000 distinct CDR3 sequences, about 13% of them seen just once; the ten biggest clones take up roughly 20%. V lost 6 bases to trimming and J lost 0 bases, with 9 bases between them. The germline gives CDR1 SNHLY, CDR2 FYNNEI. The CDR3 is 14 amino acids. Sample: blood. The chain couples TRBV2 to TRBJ1-3, with D possibly being TRBD1 (5 bases). The sequence was obtained from a young man with Graves' hyperthyroidism that later progressed to Graves' ophthalmopathy. In DNA, the CDR3 is TGTGCCAGCAGCGGGGGTCTCTCTGGAAACACCATATATTTT. The encoded protein is CASSGGLSGNTIYF.